The 26 T cell receptor beta chains below come from one sample, sequenced in a study of T-cell memory formation after mild COVID-19. One entry per CDR3 protein results from TCRdb running MiXCR on the 5' RACE reads. Of some 250,000 distinct CDR3 sequences listed, 7.5% to 10% are singletons. Sequencing input: PBMCs or a T cell subset sorted from them (not recorded which). The receptors stem from a young man who had mild COVID-19 (a few samples of this study predate the infection). Cell type and time point are not known.

There are a few counts of this clonotype. This chain joins TRBV7-9 and TRBJ1-2; TRBD1 aligns across 8 bases. V lost 2 bases to trimming and J lost 4 bases; unmatched junction nucleotides: 9. This CDR3 is 16 amino acids long. In germline, CDR1 is SEHNR, CDR2 FQNEAQ (reference sequence). CDR3 sequence (DNA): TGTGCCAGCAGCTTATACACAGGGGGTTCGGTCTATGGCTACACCTTC. It specifies CASSLYTGGSVYGYTF.

This clonotype was seen many times. The J gene is TRBJ2-1, the V gene TRBV5-6, with a tentative D call TRBD1 (6 bases). From germline, CDR1 is SGHDT and CDR2 YYEEEE. The CDR3 loop spans 17 amino acids. Trimming stripped 1 base from V and 0 bases from J, with 14 bases between. The CDR3 DNA reads TGTGCCAGCAGCTTGAAGAGGGGGACATACTCCTACAATGAGCAGTTCTTC. Protein sequence: CASSLKRGTYSYNEQFF. Filled out from reference TRBV5-6 and TRBJ2-1, the complete variable domain reads DAGVTQSPTHLIKTRGQQVTLRCSPKSGHDTVSWYQQALGQGPQFIFQYYEEEERQRGNFPDRFSGHQFPNYSSELNVNALLLGDSALYLCASSLKRGTYSYNEQFFGPGTRLTVL.

This sequence joins TRBV28 and TRBJ1-1; 7 bases align to TRBD1. Germline V gives CDR1 MDHEN, CDR2 SYDVKM. J lost 9 bases, V lost 6 bases, and 10 bases had no gene match. CDR3 length equals 13 residues. The CDR3 protein is CASSQNQQGKAFF. The CDR3 DNA sequence: TGTGCCAGCAGCCAAAACCAACAGGGGAAAGCTTTCTTT.

About this clonotype itself: One end of the junction fails to match germline, which may point to a read error. The chain has TRBV20-1 and TRBJ2-1, with 10 bases matching TRBD1. The CDR3 covers 14 residues. Germline V gene data show CDR1 as DFQATT and CDR2 as SNEGSKA (reference sequence). The CDR3 spells CSAGEGTGVQEQFF. The CDR3 DNA reads TGCAGTGCTGGAGAAGGGACAGGGGTACAGGAGCAGTTCTTC.

This clonotype was counted between two and nine times. V gene TRBV6-5 combines with J gene TRBJ1-2; 9 nucleotides align to TRBD1. There are 13 residues in the CDR3. V was clipped by 10 bases and J by 7 bases; unmatched bases: 10. The germline V gene has CDR1 MNHEY and CDR2 SVGAGI. CDR3 nucleotide sequence: TGTGCCACAGGGGGACAGGGACTCGGTGGCTACACCTTC. This encodes CATGGQGLGGYTF.

This clonotype was seen more than once but under ten times. This sequence joins TRBV20-1 and TRBJ1-1, with a possible D match to TRBD1 (5 bases). There are 14 residues in the CDR3. Trimming stripped 2 bases from V and 8 bases from J, with 18 bases between. Germline V gene sequence: CDR1 DFQATT, CDR2 SNEGSKA (reference sequence). CDR3 residues: CSARQGRGAAEAFF. CDR3 DNA sequence: TGCAGTGCTAGACAGGGTAGGGGAGCCGCGGAAGCTTTCTTT.

V usage is TRBV4-3 and J usage is TRBJ2-7; TRBD1 agrees at 9 bases. Looked up from germline, CDR1 is LGHNA and CDR2 is YSLEER. There are 17 residues in the CDR3. The ends lost 0 bases at V and 6 bases at J; junction bases unmatched: 12. The CDR3 sequence is CASSQDRERDRECEQYV. CDR3 coding DNA: TGCGCCAGCAGCCAAGATCGGGAACGGGACAGGGAATGCGAGCAGTACGTC.

In its sample, this clonotype was seen once. The chain combines TRBV4-1 with TRBJ1-1; D not resolved. Germline V lookup: CDR1 MGHRA, CDR2 YSYEKL. Trimming took off 2 bases at V and 9 bases at J, with 13 bases between the two ends. The CDR3 runs to 13 residues. DNA for the CDR3: TGCGCCAGCAGCCAACTAGGGCTGGGAAAAGCTTTCTTT. Residues: CASSQLGLGKAFF.

This clonotype was counted between two and nine times. This chain joins TRBV10-3 and TRBJ2-3; 10 bases are a match to TRBD1. The germline gives CDR1 ENHRY, CDR2 SYGVKD. J was trimmed by 1 base and V by 4 bases; bases with no gene match: 2. This CDR3 contains 15 residues. The CDR3 sequence: CAISVGTGGTDTQYF. CDR3 nucleotide sequence: TGTGCCATCAGTGTCGGGACAGGGGGCACAGATACGCAGTATTTT.

CDR3 residues: CSVVLDRVRTEAFF. CDR3 DNA: TGCAGCGTTGTACTGGACAGGGTCAGGACTGAAGCTTTCTTT. This chain connects TRBV29-1 to TRBJ1-1; 8 bases are a match to TRBD1. This CDR3 region has 14 residues. Germline lookup yields CDR1 SQVTM and CDR2 ANQGSEA. The V and J ends lost 4 bases and 5 bases, in that order; junction bases with no gene match: 9.

This clonotype was seen more than once but under ten times. The CDR3 does not close with the conserved phenylalanine or tryptophan, likely indicating a read error. It is unclear where the CDR3 begins or ends on the DNA, so no DNA is shown, and the CDR3 is as TCRdb lists it. This chain's CDR3 is CASSRCTLTGTASQEAEFL. The chain combines TRBV6-4 with TRBJ2-7; the listed D gene, TRBD1, was not tested against the DNA. The germline CDR1 and CDR2 sequences are MRHNA and SNTAGT. Ends included, the CDR3 has 19 residues.

The chain links TRBV9 to TRBJ1-1, with D unresolved. The ends were cut back, 4 bases at V and 6 bases at J, with 16 bases in the middle. CDR1 is SGDLS, CDR2 YYNGEE, per germline. The CDR3 length is 14 residues. The CDR3: CASSSLAVRAEAFF. DNA for the CDR3: TGTGCCAGCAGCTCTCTAGCCGTTAGGGCTGAAGCTTTCTTT.

This clonotype has a handful of counts. The chain employs TRBV28 and TRBJ1-6; TRBD1 might be the D (6 bases). The V gene lost 2 bases and the J gene lost 7 bases, with 12 bases spanning the gap. Germline CDR1 MDHEN, CDR2 SYDVKM. The CDR3 is made up of 15 amino acids. The CDR3 here is CASSLPQGWNSPLHF. The CDR3 DNA reads as TGTGCCAGCAGTTTACCACAGGGATGGAATTCACCCCTCCACTTT.

This clonotype was detected many times. This chain links TRBV6-5 with TRBJ2-2; the D is unclear. CDR3 size: 15 residues. Per germline, CDR1 MNHEY and CDR2 SVGAGI. V was shortened by 2 bases and J by 5 bases, with 12 bases between the two germline ends. The CDR3 sequence: CASSYRQVGTGELFF. The DNA of the CDR3 is TGTGCCAGCAGTTACCGCCAGGTTGGGACCGGGGAGCTGTTTTTT.

This clonotype came up many times. The rearrangement links TRBV12-2 to TRBJ2-7. TRBV12-2 is a pseudogene segment. The CDR3 is 12 amino acids. This chain's CDR3 is CASRLHSYEQYV. Written as DNA, the CDR3 is TGTGCAAGTCGCTTACACTCCTACGAGCAGTACGTC.

This clonotype was detected many times. J is TRBJ2-1 and V is TRBV11-3; no clear D. This CDR3 spans 13 amino acids. Germline loops: CDR1 SGHNT, CDR2 YENEEA. Trimming left V 5 bases short and J 7 bases short, with 12 bases between. CDR3 in DNA: TGTGCCAGCAGCCCCTCCGGGTGGAATGAGCAGTTCTTC. This translates into CASSPSGWNEQFF.

This clonotype was seen more than once but under ten times. The chain carries TRBV24-1 and TRBJ2-5; perhaps TRBD2 as D (7 bases). The CDR3 is made up of 15 amino acids. The germline gives CDR1 KGHDR, CDR2 SFDVKD. The V end lost 4 bases, the J end lost 1 base, and 12 bases lay between the germline ends. The CDR3 sequence: CATSERGDTQETQYF. For the CDR3, the DNA is TGTGCCACCAGTGAACGGGGGGACACCCAAGAGACCCAGTACTTC.

The chain couples TRBV5-1 to TRBJ1-4; TRBD1 aligns across 7 bases. Trimming took 4 bases from V and 4 from J; bases not matched to a gene: 7. The CDR3 contains 15 residues. The germline V gene encodes CDR1 SGHRS and CDR2 YFSETQ. The CDR3 coding sequence is TGCGCCAGCAGCGATCCAGGGGGGGATAATGAAAAACTGTTTTTT. Encoded protein: CASSDPGGDNEKLFF.

This sequence joins TRBV4-2 and TRBJ2-3; perhaps TRBD2 as D (7 bases). The CDR3 consists of 18 residues. V lost 3 bases to trimming and J lost 1 base, with 20 bases between them. Per germline, CDR1 LGHNA and CDR2 YNFKEQ. CDR3 in DNA: TGTGCCAGCAGCCAGGGGGCGACTCGGGGGGCTGGCACAGATACGCAGTATTTT. Translated: CASSQGATRGAGTDTQYF.

The chain couples TRBV29-1 to TRBJ2-7; 13 nucleotides agree with TRBD2. The CDR3 is 14 residues long. Germline V gene data show CDR1 as SQVTM and CDR2 as ANQGSEA. V gave up 6 bases and J gave up 6 bases; unmatched junction bases: 8. DNA of the CDR3: TGCAGCGTCCGACTAGCGGGGGGCCGGGTCGAGCAGTACTTC. Encoded protein: CSVRLAGGRVEQYF.

The rearrangement links TRBV9 to TRBJ2-6; D is ambiguous. V lost 5 bases to trimming and J lost 2 bases, with 2 bases between them. The CDR3 has 12 amino acids. Germline V gene lookup returns CDR1 SGDLS and CDR2 YYNGEE. Written as DNA, the CDR3 is TGTGCCAGCAGTACTGGGGCCAACGTCCTGACTTTC. Amino acids: CASSTGANVLTF.

V and J are TRBV6-6 and TRBJ2-2; D unclear. Trimming removed 6 bases from V and 3 bases from J, with 14 bases in between. Germline V gene sequence: CDR1 MNHNY, CDR2 SVGAGI (reference sequence). This CDR3 is built from 15 residues. CDR3 DNA sequence: TGTGCCAGCAGGCCGGGCCTTAGTCACACCGGGGAGCTGTTTTTT. It translates to CASRPGLSHTGELFF.

The chain combines TRBV10-3 with TRBJ1-1, with no clear D. Germline V gives CDR1 ENHRY, CDR2 SYGVKD. Trimming shortened V by 4 bases and J by 1 base, and 1 base separated the two germline ends. There are 11 residues in the CDR3. The DNA for the CDR3 is TGTGCCATCAGTGCGAACACTGAAGCTTTCTTT. As protein: CAISANTEAFF.

This clonotype was counted only a few times. The chain carries TRBV29-1 and TRBJ1-4, with TRBD1 identical over 8 bases. Germline lookup yields CDR1 SQVTM and CDR2 ANQGSEA. This CDR3 has 11 residues. V gave up 7 bases and J gave up 6 bases; unmatched junction bases: 1. The CDR3 sequence is CSGGQDEKLFF. In DNA form, the CDR3 reads TGCAGCGGGGGACAGGATGAAAAACTGTTTTTT.

The rearrangement joins TRBV11-2 to TRBJ2-2; D possibly corresponds to TRBD2 (7 bases). The CDR3 totals 16 residues. Trimming left V 5 bases short and J 6 bases short, with 19 bases between. From germline, CDR1 is SGHAT and CDR2 FQNNGV. The CDR3 protein is CASSPASGGRAGELFF. The CDR3, as DNA: TGTGCCAGCAGCCCCGCCTCGGGGGGCCGGGCCGGGGAGCTGTTTTTT.

The sample holds a few counts of this clonotype. The genes are TRBV6-2 or TRBV6-3 and TRBJ2-2; D remains ambiguous. Germline values: CDR1 MNHEY, CDR2 SVGEGT. Trimming took off 2 bases at V and 6 bases at J, with 4 bases between the two ends. The CDR3 extends over 12 amino acids. The CDR3 loop reads CASSYSAGELFF. The CDR3, as DNA: TGTGCCAGCAGTTACAGCGCCGGGGAGCTGTTTTTT.